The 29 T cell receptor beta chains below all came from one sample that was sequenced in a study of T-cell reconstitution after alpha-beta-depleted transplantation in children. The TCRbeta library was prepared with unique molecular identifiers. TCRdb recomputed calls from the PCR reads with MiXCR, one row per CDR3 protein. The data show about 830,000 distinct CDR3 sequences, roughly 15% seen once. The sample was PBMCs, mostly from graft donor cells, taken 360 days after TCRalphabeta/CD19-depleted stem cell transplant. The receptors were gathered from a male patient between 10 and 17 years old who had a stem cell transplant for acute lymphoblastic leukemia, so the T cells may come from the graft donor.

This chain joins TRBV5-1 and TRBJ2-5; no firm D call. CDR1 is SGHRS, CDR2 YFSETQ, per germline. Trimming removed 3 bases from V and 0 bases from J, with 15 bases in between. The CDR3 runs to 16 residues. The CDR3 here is CASSSLGLGNQETQYF. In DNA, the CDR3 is TGCGCCAGCAGCTCCCTCGGCTTGGGGAACCAAGAGACCCAGTACTTC.

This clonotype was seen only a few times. The CDR3 DNA reads as TGCGCCAGCAGTCCAGGGGGGACTCCACCCCCTGAGCAGTTCTTC. This sequence encodes CASSPGGTPPPEQFF. The gene calls are TRBV4-1 and TRBJ2-1, with D tentatively TRBD1 (7 bases). V was trimmed by 6 bases and J by 9 bases, leaving 21 bases between them. The CDR3 loop spans 15 amino acids. Germline CDR1 MGHRA, CDR2 YSYEKL.

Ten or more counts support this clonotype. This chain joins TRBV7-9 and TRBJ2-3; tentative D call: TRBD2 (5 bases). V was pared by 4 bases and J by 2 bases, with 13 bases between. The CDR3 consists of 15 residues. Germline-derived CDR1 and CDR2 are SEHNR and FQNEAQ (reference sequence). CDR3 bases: TGTGCCAGCAGCTCGGGTAGCGTTTACACAGATACGCAGTATTTT. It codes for CASSSGSVYTDTQYF.

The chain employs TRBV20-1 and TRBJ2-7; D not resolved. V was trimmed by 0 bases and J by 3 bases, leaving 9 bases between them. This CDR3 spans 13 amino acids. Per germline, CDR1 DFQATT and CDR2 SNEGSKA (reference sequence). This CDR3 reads CSARDPRSYEQYF. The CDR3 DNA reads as TGCAGTGCTAGAGATCCGCGCAGCTACGAGCAGTACTTC.

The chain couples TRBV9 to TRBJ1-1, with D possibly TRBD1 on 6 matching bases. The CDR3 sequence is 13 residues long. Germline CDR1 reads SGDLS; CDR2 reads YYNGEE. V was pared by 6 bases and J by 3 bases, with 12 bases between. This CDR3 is CASTETGYTEAFF. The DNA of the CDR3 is TGTGCCAGCACCGAAACAGGGTACACTGAAGCTTTCTTT.

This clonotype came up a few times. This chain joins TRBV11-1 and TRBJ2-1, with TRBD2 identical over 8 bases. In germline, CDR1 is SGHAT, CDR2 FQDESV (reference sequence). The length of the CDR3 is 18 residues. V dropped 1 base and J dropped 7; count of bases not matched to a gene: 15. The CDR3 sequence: CASSLDTRPGGPVNEQFF. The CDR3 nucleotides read TGTGCCAGCAGCTTAGATACTCGACCGGGAGGGCCGGTTAATGAGCAGTTCTTC.

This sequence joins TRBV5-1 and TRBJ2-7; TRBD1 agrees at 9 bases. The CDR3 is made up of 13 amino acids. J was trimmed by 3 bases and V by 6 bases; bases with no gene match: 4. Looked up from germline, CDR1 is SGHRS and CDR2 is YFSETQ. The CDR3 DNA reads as TGCGCCAGCACCACGGGACAGGGCTACGAGCAGTACTTC. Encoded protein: CASTTGQGYEQYF.

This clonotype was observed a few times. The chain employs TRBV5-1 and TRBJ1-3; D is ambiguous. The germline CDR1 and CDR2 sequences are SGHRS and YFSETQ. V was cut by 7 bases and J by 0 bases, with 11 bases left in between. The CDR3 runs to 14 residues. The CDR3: CASATSSSGNTIYF. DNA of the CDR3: TGCGCCAGCGCCACCAGTTCCTCTGGAAACACCATATATTTT.

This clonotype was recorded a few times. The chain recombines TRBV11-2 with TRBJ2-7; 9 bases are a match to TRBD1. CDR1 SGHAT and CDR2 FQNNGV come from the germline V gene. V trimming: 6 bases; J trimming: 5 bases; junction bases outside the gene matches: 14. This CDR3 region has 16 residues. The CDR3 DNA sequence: TGTGCCAGCAGGAGGACGGTATGGGACAGGGTGCACGAGCAGTACTTC. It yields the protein CASRRTVWDRVHEQYF.

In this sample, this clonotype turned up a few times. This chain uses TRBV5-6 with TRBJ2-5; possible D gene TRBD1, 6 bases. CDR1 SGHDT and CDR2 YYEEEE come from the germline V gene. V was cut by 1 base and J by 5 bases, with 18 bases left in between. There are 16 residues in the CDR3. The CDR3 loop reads CASSLWVRQAGETQYF. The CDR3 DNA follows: TGTGCCAGCAGCTTGTGGGTGAGACAGGCTGGGGAGACCCAGTACTTC.

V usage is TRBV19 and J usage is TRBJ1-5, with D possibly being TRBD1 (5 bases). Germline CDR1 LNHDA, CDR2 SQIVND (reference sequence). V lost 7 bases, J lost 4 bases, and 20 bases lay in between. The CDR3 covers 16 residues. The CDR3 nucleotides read TGTGCCAGTACGACGCTGGGACGGGAGATAAATCAGCCCCAGCATTTT. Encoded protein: CASTTLGREINQPQHF.

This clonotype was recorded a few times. The CDR3 DNA reads TGTGCCAGCAGCTTGGCCCCGCTAGCGGGAGGGGACAATGAGCAGTTCTTC. Amino acid sequence: CASSLAPLAGGDNEQFF. The rearrangement joins TRBV5-5 to TRBJ2-1; TRBD2 matches 12 bases. The junction had 6 bases not matched to a gene; V was cut back by 0 bases and J by 5 bases. CDR1 and CDR2 (germline): SGHKS, YYEKEE (reference sequence). The CDR3 runs 17 residues.

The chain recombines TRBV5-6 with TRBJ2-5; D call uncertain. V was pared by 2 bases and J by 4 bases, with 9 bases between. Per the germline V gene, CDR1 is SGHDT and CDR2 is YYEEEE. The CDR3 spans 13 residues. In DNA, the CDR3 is TGTGCCAGCAGCTTTGGGGTTCGAGAGACCCAGTACTTC. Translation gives CASSFGVRETQYF. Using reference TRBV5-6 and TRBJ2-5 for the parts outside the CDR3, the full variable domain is DAGVTQSPTHLIKTRGQQVTLRCSPKSGHDTVSWYQQALGQGPQFIFQYYEEEERQRGNFPDRFSGHQFPNYSSELNVNALLLGDSALYLCASSFGVRETQYFGPGTRLLVL.

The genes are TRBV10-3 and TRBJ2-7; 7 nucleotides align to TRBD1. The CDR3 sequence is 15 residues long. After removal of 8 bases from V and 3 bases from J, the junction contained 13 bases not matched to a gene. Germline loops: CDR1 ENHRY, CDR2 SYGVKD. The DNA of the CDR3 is TGTGCCATCGGTCTCGAGGGGACAGAATTCTACGAGCAGTACTTC. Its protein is CAIGLEGTEFYEQYF.

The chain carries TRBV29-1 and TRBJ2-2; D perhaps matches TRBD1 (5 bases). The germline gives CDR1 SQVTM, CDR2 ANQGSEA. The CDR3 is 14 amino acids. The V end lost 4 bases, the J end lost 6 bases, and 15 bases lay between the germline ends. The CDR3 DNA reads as TGCAGCGTTGCAAGACTCCTAGGGGCCGGGGAGCTGTTTTTT. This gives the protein CSVARLLGAGELFF.

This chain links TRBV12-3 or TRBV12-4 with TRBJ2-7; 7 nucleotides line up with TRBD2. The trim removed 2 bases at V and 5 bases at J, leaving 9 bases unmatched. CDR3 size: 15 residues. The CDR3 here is CASSLQGGRRHEQYF. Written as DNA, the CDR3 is TGTGCCAGCAGTTTACAGGGCGGGAGACGGCACGAGCAGTACTTC.

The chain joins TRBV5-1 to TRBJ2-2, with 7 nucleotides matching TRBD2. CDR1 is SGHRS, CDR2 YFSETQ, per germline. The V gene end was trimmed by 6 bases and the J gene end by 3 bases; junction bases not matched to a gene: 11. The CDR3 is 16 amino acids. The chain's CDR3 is CASNPTPGLHTGELFF. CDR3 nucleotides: TGCGCCAGCAACCCGACCCCGGGACTACACACCGGGGAGCTGTTTTTT.

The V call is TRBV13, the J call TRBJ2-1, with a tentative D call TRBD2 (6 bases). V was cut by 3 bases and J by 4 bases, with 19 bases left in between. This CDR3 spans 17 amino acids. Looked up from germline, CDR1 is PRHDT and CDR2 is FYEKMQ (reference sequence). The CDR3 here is CASSFGNLGRGYNEQFF. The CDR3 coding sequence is TGTGCCAGCAGCTTTGGGAATCTAGGACGGGGGTACAATGAGCAGTTCTTC.

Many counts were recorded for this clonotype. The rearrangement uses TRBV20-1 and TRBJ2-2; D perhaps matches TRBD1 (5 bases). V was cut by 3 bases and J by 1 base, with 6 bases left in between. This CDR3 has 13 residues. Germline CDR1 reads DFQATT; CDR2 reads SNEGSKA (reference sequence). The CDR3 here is CSARDMNTGELFF. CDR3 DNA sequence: TGCAGTGCTAGGGACATGAACACCGGGGAGCTGTTTTTT.

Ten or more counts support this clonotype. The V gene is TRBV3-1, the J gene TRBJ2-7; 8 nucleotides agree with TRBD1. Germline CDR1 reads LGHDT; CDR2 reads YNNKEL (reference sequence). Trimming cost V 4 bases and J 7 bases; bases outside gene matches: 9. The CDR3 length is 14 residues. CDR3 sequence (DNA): TGTGCCAGCAGCCTTCGAACAGGGGGTAATGAGCAGTACTTC. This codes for CASSLRTGGNEQYF.

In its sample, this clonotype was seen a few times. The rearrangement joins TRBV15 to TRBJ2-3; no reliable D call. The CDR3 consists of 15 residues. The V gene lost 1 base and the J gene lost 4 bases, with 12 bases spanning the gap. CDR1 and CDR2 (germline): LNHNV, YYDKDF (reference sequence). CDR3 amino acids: CATSRVGELADTQYF. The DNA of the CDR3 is TGTGCCACCAGCAGAGTTGGGGAATTGGCAGATACGCAGTATTTT.

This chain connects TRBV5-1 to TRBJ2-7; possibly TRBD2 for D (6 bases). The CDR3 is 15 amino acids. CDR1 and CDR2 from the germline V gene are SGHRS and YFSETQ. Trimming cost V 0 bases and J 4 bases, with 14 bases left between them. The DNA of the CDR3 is TGCGCCAGCAGCTTGGACATCGGGACTCCGTACGAGCAGTACTTC. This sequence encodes CASSLDIGTPYEQYF.

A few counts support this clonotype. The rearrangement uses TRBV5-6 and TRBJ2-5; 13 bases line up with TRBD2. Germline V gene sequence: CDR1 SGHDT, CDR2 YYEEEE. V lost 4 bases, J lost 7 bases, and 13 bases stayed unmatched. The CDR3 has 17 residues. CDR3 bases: TGTGCCAGCAGCCTGGACGTACTAGCGGGAGGGCCGGGGACCCAGTACTTC. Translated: CASSLDVLAGGPGTQYF.

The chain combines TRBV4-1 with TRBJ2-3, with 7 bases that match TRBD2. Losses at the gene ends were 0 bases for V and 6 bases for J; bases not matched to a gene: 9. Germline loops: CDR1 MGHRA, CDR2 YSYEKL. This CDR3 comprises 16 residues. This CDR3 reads CASSQDRWEGRDTQYF. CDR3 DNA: TGCGCCAGCAGCCAAGATCGGTGGGAGGGCCGGGATACGCAGTATTTT.

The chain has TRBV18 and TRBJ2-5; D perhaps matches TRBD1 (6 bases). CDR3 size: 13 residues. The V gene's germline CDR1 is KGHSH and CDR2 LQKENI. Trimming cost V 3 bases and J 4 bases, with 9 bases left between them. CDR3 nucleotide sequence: TGTGCCAGCTCACCGAGGGGGACAGAGACCCAGTACTTC. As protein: CASSPRGTETQYF.

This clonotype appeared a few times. This CDR3 reads CSARDLRAGGPSRQFF. Written as DNA, the CDR3 is TGCAGTGCTAGAGATTTGCGAGCGGGAGGGCCCTCGAGGCAGTTCTTC. The V and J genes are TRBV20-1 and TRBJ2-1; the match to TRBD2 covers 10 bases. Germline-derived CDR1 and CDR2 are DFQATT and SNEGSKA (reference sequence). The J segment lost 12 bases and the V segment lost 0 bases, leaving 14 bases of the junction unmatched. The CDR3 has 16 amino acids.

CDR3 DNA: TGTGCCAGCAGGGACCCCGGGAGGTACCAAGAGACCCAGTACTTC. Amino acid sequence: CASRDPGRYQETQYF. The V call is TRBV7-8, the J call TRBJ2-5; 7 positions agree with TRBD2. This CDR3 contains 15 residues. CDR1 SGHVS and CDR2 FQNEAQ come from the germline V gene. The junction had 7 bases not matched to a gene; V was cut back by 6 bases and J by 0 bases.

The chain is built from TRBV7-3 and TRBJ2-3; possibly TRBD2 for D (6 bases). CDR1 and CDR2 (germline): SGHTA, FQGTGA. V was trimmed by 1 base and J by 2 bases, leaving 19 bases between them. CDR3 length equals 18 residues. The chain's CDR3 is CASSLKLVVADFTDTQYF. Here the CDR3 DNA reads TGTGCCAGCAGCTTAAAATTAGTCGTAGCGGACTTCACAGATACGCAGTATTTT.

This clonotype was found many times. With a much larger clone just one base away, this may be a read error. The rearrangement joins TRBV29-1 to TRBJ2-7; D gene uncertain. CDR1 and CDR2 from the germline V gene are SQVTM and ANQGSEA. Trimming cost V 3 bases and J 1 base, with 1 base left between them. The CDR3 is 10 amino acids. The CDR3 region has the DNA TGCAGCGTTGAGTCCTACGAGCAGTACTTC. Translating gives CSVESYEQYF.